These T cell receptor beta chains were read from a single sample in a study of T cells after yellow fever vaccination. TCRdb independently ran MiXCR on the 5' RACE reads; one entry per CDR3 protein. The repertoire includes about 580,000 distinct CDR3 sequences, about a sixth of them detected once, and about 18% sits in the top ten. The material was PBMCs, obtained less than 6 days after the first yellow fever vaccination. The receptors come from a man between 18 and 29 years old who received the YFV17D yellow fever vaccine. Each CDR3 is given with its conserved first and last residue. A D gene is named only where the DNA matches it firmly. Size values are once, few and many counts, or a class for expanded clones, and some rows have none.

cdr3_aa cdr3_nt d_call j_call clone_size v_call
CASGELAGSYEQYF TGTGCCTCCGGGGAGCTAGCGGGATCCTACGAGCAGTACTTC TRBD2 TRBJ2-7 NA TRBV10-3
CSAGRTGSSYEQYF TGCAGTGCCGGACGGACAGGGAGCTCCTACGAGCAGTACTTC TRBD1 TRBJ2-7 few TRBV20-1
CSVEEGRGASYEKLFF TGCAGCGTTGAAGAAGGTCGGGGAGCTTCGTACGAAAAACTGTTTTTT NA TRBJ1-4 NA TRBV29-1
CSAKPQMNTEAFF TGCAGTGCCAAACCACAGATGAACACTGAAGCTTTCTTT NA TRBJ1-1 NA TRBV20-1
CSPPVPRGANEQFF TGCAGTCCCCCCGTCCCCAGGGGGGCCAATGAGCAGTTCTTC NA TRBJ2-1 few TRBV20-1
CASSPLGQGVGNTGELFF TGTGCCAGCAGCCCTTTGGGACAGGGGGTAGGGAACACCGGGGAGCTGTTTTTT TRBD1 TRBJ2-2 NA TRBV6-1
CASSPQLAGGDNEQFF TGTGCCAGCTCACCCCAGTTAGCGGGGGGTGACAATGAGCAGTTCTTC TRBD2 TRBJ2-1 few TRBV18
CASSPTDRSLYGYTF TGTGCCAGCAGCCCTACGGACAGGTCCCTCTATGGCTACACCTTC TRBD1 TRBJ1-2 many TRBV12-3/TRBV12-4
CASSQTEGRAFF TGTGCCAGCAGCCAGACAGAGGGGAGAGCTTTCTTT NA TRBJ1-1 NA TRBV5-4
CASSRGGSSGDEKLFF TGTGCCAGCAGCCGAGGGGGCTCCTCGGGGGATGAAAAACTGTTTTTT TRBD1 TRBJ1-4 few TRBV7-2
CASSTLQDGTGTQYF TGCGCCAGCAGCACCCTCCAGGACGGGACTGGGACCCAGTACTTC NA TRBJ2-5 NA TRBV5-1
CASSPRTVRMNTEAFF TGCGCCAGCAGCCCCCGGACAGTTCGTATGAACACTGAAGCTTTCTTT NA TRBJ1-1 few TRBV4-1
CASREGYRGPNYGYTF TGTGCCAGCAGAGAAGGGTACAGGGGGCCCAACTATGGCTACACCTTC TRBD1 TRBJ1-2 few TRBV6-1
CASSLARDTFTGELFF TGTGCCAGCAGCTTGGCCCGGGATACTTTCACCGGGGAGCTGTTTTTT NA TRBJ2-2 NA TRBV5-4
CASSLAGGLGEQFF TGTGCCAGCAGTTTAGCGGGGGGATTGGGTGAGCAGTTCTTC NA TRBJ2-1 NA TRBV12-3/TRBV12-4
CASSFFSRAERLEQYF TGTGCCAGCAGCTTCTTTTCCAGGGCCGAACGATTGGAGCAGTACTTC NA TRBJ2-7 NA TRBV5-4
CAHLRAETQYF TGTGCCCACCTCAGGGCAGAGACCCAGTACTTC NA TRBJ2-5 few TRBV9
CSARGNLDSPLHF TGCAGTGCTAGAGGCAATTTGGATTCACCCCTCCACTTT NA TRBJ1-6 NA TRBV20-1
CSARHARGGGSAGELFF TGCAGTGCTAGACACGCCCGGGGGGGCGGGTCGGCCGGGGAGCTGTTTTTT TRBD2 TRBJ2-2 few TRBV20-1
CASSLPLAGVNEQFF TGTGCCAGCAGTTTGCCGCTAGCGGGGGTGAATGAGCAGTTCTTC TRBD2 TRBJ2-1 NA TRBV28
CASSLRPYSGGYTF TGTGCCAGCAGTTTACGACCCTACTCTGGGGGCTACACCTTC NA TRBJ1-2 NA TRBV12-3/TRBV12-4
CASSLTPLGGANYGYTF TGTGCCAGCAGCTTAACTCCCCTTGGGGGGGCTAACTATGGCTACACCTTC NA TRBJ1-2 NA TRBV7-9
CSAGAEGSSYNEQFF TGCAGTGCTGGGGCGGAAGGGAGCTCCTACAATGAGCAGTTCTTC NA TRBJ2-1 NA TRBV20-1
CASSLANAGNTIYF TGTGCCAGCAGCTTAGCCAACGCTGGAAACACCATATATTTT NA TRBJ1-3 once TRBV7-2
CASREYNEQFF TGTGCCAGCAGAGAATACAATGAGCAGTTCTTC NA TRBJ2-1 many TRBV12-3/TRBV12-4
CASSEFWGGRAYEQYF TGTGCCAGCAGTGAATTTTGGGGAGGGAGGGCCTACGAGCAGTACTTC TRBD2 TRBJ2-7 few TRBV25-1
CASSVGGTLTDTQYF TGTGCCAGCAGCGTAGGCGGGACCCTTACAGATACGCAGTATTTT NA TRBJ2-3 few TRBV7-2
CSARLGYRETQYF TGCAGTGCTAGGTTAGGGTATCGCGAGACCCAGTACTTC NA TRBJ2-5 NA TRBV20-1
CASSLSSPERYEQYF TGTGCCAGCAGCTTAAGTAGCCCGGAACGCTACGAGCAGTACTTC NA TRBJ2-7 few TRBV7-3
CASSLAPRLLAETQYF TGTGCCAGCAGCTTAGCGCCTCGACTCCTGGCGGAGACCCAGTACTTC NA TRBJ2-5 NA TRBV7-9
CASSLERVEGGNTEAFF TGTGCCAGCAGCTTGGAGCGCGTGGAGGGGGGAAACACTGAAGCTTTCTTT NA TRBJ1-1 NA TRBV5-4
CSASTPYSYEQYF TGCAGTGCTAGTACTCCCTACTCCTACGAGCAGTACTTC NA TRBJ2-7 NA TRBV20-1
CASSTTGDTGELFF TGTGCCAGCAGTACGACAGGGGACACCGGGGAGCTGTTTTTT TRBD1 TRBJ2-2 few TRBV27
CSVAQGVDNEQFF TGCAGCGTTGCCCAGGGGGTGGACAATGAGCAGTTCTTC TRBD1 TRBJ2-1 NA TRBV29-1
CASSLERFAGVNEQFF TGTGCCAGCAGCTTAGAACGGTTCGCGGGAGTGAATGAGCAGTTCTTC TRBD2 TRBJ2-1 few TRBV11-2
CASREQGPDGYTF TGTGCCAGCAGAGAACAGGGTCCTGATGGCTACACCTTC NA TRBJ1-2 NA TRBV6-1
CASSAKGTEETQYF TGTGCCAGCAGCGCTAAGGGGACAGAAGAGACCCAGTACTTC TRBD1 TRBJ2-5 NA TRBV4-2
CASSEISQGYHGYTF TGTGCCAGCAGTGAAATTAGCCAGGGGTATCATGGCTACACCTTC NA TRBJ1-2 few TRBV25-1
CASSTTRGAGDTQYF TGTGCCAGTAGCACCACCCGGGGAGCGGGAGATACGCAGTATTTT NA TRBJ2-3 once TRBV19
CASGRGYGETQYF TGTGCCAGCGGCAGGGGGTACGGAGAGACCCAGTACTTC TRBD1 TRBJ2-5 few TRBV2
CSARDWLAGGYYGYTF TGCAGTGCTAGAGATTGGCTCGCAGGGGGGTACTATGGCTACACCTTC TRBD1 TRBJ1-2 NA TRBV20-1
CASSLVESGELFF TGCGCCAGCAGCTTGGTCGAAAGCGGGGAGCTGTTTTTT NA TRBJ2-2 few TRBV5-1
CASSPGGAAGELFF TGTGCCAGCAGTCCCGGGGGGGCCGCCGGGGAGCTGTTTTTT TRBD2 TRBJ2-2 many TRBV12-3/TRBV12-4
CASGPTDTQYF TGTGCCAGCGGACCCACAGATACGCAGTATTTT NA TRBJ2-3 once TRBV6-5
CASRLGGENTEAFF TGCGCCAGCAGGCTTGGTGGGGAGAACACTGAAGCTTTCTTT NA TRBJ1-1 many TRBV5-1
CASSPDRGGYNEQFF TGTGCCAGCAGTCCTGACAGGGGAGGGTACAATGAGCAGTTCTTC NA TRBJ2-1 many TRBV6-1
CASSYQGSGQPQHF TGTGCCAGCAGCTACCAGGGAAGTGGTCAGCCCCAGCATTTT NA TRBJ1-5 few TRBV6-5
CSVEHRGQPEETQYF TGCAGCGTTGAGCACAGGGGCCAACCCGAAGAGACCCAGTACTTC TRBD1 TRBJ2-5 few TRBV29-1
CASISGGGSPLHF TGTGCCAGCATCTCTGGTGGGGGGTCACCCCTCCACTTT NA TRBJ1-6 NA TRBV7-9
CASSVGTSGFTSLSTDTQYF TGTGCCAGCAGCGTTGGGACTAGCGGGTTCACTTCCCTTAGCACAGATACGCAGTATTTT TRBD2 TRBJ2-3 few TRBV9
CASSPTGQGASYNEQFF TGTGCCAGCAGCCCAACGGGACAGGGGGCCTCCTACAATGAGCAGTTCTTC TRBD1 TRBJ2-1 few TRBV7-3
CASTSGTGRSEQYF TGTGCCAGCACCTCCGGGACAGGGAGGTCCGAGCAGTACTTC TRBD1 TRBJ2-7 few TRBV7-8
CASSYSRDEAFF TGTGCCAGCAGTTACTCCAGGGATGAAGCTTTCTTT NA TRBJ1-1 NA TRBV6-5
CASSQTTGSVTEAFF TGCGCCAGCAGCCAAACCACAGGGTCGGTCACTGAAGCTTTCTTT NA TRBJ1-1 NA TRBV4-1
CASSVLGQRGLNTIYF TGTGCCAGCAGCGTACTCGGACAGCGTGGCCTGAACACCATATATTTT NA TRBJ1-3 NA TRBV9
CASSVEPGANTGELFF TGTGCCAGCAGCGTAGAACCGGGGGCCAATACCGGGGAGCTGTTTTTT NA TRBJ2-2 NA TRBV9
CSATPRGLYGKNIQYF TGCAGCGCCACACCCAGGGGGCTTTACGGCAAAAACATTCAGTACTTC TRBD1 TRBJ2-4 NA TRBV29-1
CASSSKWGDMNTEAFF TGCGCCAGCAGCTCAAAGTGGGGGGATATGAACACTGAAGCTTTCTTT NA TRBJ1-1 few TRBV5-1
CASNRGTAGNTIYF TGTGCCAGCAATCGCGGGACAGCTGGAAACACCATATATTTT TRBD1 TRBJ1-3 few TRBV12-3/TRBV12-4